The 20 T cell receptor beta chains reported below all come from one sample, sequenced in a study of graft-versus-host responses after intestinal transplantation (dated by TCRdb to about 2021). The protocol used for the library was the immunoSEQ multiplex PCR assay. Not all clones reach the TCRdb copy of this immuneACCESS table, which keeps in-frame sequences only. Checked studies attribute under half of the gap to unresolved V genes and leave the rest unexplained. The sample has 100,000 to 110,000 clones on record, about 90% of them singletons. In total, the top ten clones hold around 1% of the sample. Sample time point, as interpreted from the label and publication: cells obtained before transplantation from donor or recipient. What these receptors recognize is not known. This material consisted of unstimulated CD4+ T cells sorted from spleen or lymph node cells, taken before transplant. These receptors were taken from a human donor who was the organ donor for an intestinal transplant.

The CDR3 region is CAWSVWSKDEQYF. Here the CDR3 DNA reads TGTGCCTGGAGTGTTTGGTCAAAGGACGAGCAGTACTTC. This chain links TRBV30 with TRBJ2-7; no clear D. Trimming left V 0 bases short and J 5 bases short, with 11 bases between. This CDR3 has 13 amino acids. Germline lookup yields CDR1 GTSNPN and CDR2 SVGIG (reference sequence). Full variable domain (outside the CDR3, taken from reference TRBV30 and TRBJ2-7): SQTIHQWPATLVQPVGSPLSLECTVEGTSNPNLYWYRQAAGRGLQLLFYSVGIGQISSEVPQNLSASRPQDRQFILSSKKLLLSDSGFYLCAWSVWSKDEQYFGPGTRLTVT.

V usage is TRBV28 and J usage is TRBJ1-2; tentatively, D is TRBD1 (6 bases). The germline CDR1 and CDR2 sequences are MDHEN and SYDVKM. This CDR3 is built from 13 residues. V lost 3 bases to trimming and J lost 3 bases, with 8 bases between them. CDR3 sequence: CASSFQGYYGYTF. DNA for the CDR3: TGTGCCAGCAGTTTTCAGGGGTACTATGGCTACACCTTC.

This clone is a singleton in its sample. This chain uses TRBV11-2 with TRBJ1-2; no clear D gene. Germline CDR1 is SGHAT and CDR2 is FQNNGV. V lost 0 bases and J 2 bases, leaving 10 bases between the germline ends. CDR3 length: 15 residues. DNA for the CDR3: TGTGCCAGCAGCTTAGACTGGGCGGCGAACTATGGCTACACCTTC. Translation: CASSLDWAANYGYTF.

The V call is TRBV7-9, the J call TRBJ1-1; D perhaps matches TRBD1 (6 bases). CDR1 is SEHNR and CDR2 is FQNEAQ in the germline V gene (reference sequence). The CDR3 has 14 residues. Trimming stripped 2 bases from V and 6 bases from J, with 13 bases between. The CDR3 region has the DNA TGTGCCAGCAGCTTAAGTTGGGGGGCCTCTGAAGCTTTCTTT. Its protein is CASSLSWGASEAFF.

CDR3 region: CATSRPLAGGNTGELFF. CDR3 bases: TGTGCCACCAGCAGACCCCTAGCGGGGGGAAACACCGGGGAGCTGTTTTTT. The chain joins TRBV15 to TRBJ2-2; 11 bases match TRBD2. This CDR3 contains 17 residues. Germline CDR1 LNHNV, CDR2 YYDKDF (reference sequence). Trimming removed 2 bases from V and 2 bases from J; junction bases left unmatched: 4.

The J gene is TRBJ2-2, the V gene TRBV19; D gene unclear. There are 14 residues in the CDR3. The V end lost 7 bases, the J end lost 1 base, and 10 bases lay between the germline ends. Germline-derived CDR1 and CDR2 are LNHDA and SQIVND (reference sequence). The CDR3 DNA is TGTGCCAGTAACGTGAACCTGAACACCGGGGAGCTGTTTTTT. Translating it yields CASNVNLNTGELFF.

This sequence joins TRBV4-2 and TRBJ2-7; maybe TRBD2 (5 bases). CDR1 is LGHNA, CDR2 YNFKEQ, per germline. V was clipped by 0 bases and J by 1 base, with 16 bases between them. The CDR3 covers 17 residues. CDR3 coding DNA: TGTGCCAGCAGCCAAGATGTGGCGGGTGCTTTATCCTACGAGCAGTACTTC. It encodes CASSQDVAGALSYEQYF.

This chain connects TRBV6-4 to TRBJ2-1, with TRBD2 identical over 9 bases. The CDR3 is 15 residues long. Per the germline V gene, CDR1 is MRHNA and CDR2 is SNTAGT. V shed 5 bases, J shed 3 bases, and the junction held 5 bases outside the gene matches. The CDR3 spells CASSPLAGIYNEQFF. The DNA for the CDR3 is TGTGCCAGCAGTCCGCTAGCGGGGATCTACAATGAGCAGTTCTTC.

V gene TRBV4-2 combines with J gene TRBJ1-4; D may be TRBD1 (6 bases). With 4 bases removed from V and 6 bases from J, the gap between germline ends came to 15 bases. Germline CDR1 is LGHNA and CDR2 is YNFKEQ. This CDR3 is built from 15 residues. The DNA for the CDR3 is TGTGCCAGCAGCCCCAGAGACAGGATGGATGAAAAACTGTTTTTT. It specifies CASSPRDRMDEKLFF.

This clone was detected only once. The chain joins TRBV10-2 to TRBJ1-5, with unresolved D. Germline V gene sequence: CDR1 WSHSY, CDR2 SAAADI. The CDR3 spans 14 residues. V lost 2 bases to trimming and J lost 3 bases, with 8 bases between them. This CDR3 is CASSELGINQPQHF. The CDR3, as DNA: TGCGCCAGCAGTGAGCTAGGGATCAATCAGCCCCAGCATTTT.

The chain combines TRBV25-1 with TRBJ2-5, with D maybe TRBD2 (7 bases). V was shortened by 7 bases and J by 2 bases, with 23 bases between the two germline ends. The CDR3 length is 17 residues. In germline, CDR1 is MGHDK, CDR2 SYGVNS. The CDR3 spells CASTPKRGGGPQETQYF. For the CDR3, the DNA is TGTGCCAGCACCCCAAAGAGAGGGGGGGGCCCACAAGAGACCCAGTACTTC.

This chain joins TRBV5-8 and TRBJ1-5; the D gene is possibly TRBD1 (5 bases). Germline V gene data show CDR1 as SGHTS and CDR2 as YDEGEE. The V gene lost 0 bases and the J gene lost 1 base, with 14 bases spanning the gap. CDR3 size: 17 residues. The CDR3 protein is CASSLGWRGWSNQPQHF. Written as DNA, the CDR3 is TGTGCCAGCAGCTTGGGTTGGAGGGGCTGGAGCAATCAGCCCCAGCATTTT. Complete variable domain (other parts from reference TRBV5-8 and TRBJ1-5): EAGVTQSPTHLIKTRGQQATLRCSPISGHTSVYWYQQALGLGLQFLLWYDEGEERNRGNFPPRFSGRQFPNYSSELNVNALELEDSALYLCASSLGWRGWSNQPQHFGDGTRLSIL.

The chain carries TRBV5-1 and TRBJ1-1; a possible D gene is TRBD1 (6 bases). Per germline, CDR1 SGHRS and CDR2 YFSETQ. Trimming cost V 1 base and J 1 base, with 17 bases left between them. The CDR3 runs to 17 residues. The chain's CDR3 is CASSLRGGVLKNTEAFF. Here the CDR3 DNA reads TGCGCCAGCAGCTTGAGGGGGGGTGTTCTCAAGAACACTGAAGCTTTCTTT.

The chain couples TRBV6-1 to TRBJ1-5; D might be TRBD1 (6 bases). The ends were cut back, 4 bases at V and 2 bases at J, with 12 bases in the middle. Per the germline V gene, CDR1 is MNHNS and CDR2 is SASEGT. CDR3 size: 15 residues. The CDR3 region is CASSGEGGGNQPQHF. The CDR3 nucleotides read TGTGCCAGCAGTGGAGAAGGGGGAGGCAATCAGCCCCAGCATTTT.

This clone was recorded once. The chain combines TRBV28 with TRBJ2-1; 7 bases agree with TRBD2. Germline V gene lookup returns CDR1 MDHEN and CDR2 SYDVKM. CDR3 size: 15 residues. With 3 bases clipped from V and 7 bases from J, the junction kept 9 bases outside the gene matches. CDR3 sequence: CASSFDRTRINEQFF. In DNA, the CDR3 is TGTGCCAGCAGTTTCGATAGGACTAGAATAAATGAGCAGTTCTTC.

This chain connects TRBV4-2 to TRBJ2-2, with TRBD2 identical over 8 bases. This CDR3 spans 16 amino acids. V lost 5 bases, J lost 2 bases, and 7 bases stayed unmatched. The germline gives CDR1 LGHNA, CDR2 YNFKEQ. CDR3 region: CASSILLADNTGELFF. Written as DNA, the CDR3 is TGTGCCAGCAGCATCCTACTAGCGGACAACACCGGGGAGCTGTTTTTT.

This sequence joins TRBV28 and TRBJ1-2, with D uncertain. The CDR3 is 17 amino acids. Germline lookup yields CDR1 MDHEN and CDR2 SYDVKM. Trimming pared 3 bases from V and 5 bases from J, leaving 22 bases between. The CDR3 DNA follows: TGTGCCAGCAGTTTTGGTCAGGTGATTTACCGAAAGTATGGCTACACCTTC. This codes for CASSFGQVIYRKYGYTF.

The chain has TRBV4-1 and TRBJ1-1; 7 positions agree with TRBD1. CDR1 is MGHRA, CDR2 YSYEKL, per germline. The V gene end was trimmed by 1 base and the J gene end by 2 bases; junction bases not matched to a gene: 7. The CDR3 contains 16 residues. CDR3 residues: CASSQGAGTVNTEAFF. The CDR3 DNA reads TGCGCCAGCAGCCAAGGGGCCGGGACAGTCAACACTGAAGCTTTCTTT.

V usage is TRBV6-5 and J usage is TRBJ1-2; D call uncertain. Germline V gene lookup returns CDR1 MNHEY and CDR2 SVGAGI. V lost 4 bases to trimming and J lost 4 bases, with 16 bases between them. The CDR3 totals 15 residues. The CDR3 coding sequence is TGTGCCAGCAGTTCCTCTTACAGTAATCTCTATGGCTACACCTTC. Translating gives CASSSSYSNLYGYTF.

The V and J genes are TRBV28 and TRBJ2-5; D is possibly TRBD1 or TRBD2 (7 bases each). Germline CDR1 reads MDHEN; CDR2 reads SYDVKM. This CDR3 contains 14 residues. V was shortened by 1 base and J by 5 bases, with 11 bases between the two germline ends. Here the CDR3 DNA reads TGTGCCAGCAGTTTATACAGGGGAGGGGAGACCCAGTACTTC. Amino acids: CASSLYRGGETQYF.